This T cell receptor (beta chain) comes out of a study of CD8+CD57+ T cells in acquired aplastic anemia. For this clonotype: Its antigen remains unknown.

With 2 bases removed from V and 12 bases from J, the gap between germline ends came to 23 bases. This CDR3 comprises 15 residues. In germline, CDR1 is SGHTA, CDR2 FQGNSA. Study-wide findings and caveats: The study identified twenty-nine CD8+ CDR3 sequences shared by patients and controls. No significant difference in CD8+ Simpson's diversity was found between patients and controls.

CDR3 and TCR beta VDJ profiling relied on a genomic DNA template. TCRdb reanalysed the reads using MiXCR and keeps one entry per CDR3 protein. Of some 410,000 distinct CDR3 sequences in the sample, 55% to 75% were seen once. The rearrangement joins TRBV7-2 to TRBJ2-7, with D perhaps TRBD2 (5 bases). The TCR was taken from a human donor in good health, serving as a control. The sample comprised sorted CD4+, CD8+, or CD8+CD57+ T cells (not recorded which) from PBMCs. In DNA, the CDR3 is TGTGCCAGCAGCTTACACGGGGAGCGGACCAGGCAGCCGTACTTC. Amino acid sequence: CASSLHGERTRQPYF.